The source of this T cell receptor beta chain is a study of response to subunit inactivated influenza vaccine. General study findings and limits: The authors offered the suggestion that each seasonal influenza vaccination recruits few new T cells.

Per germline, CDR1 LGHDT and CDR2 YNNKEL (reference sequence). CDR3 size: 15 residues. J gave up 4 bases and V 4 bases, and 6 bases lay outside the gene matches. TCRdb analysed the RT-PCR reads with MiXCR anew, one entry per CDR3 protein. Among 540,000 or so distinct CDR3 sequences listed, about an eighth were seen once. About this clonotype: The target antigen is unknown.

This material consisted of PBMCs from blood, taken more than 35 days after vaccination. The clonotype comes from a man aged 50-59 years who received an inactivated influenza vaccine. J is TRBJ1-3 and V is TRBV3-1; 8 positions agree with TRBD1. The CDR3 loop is CASSLRTGTGNTIYF. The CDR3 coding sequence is TGTGCCAGCAGCCTCCGGACAGGGACGGGAAACACCATATATTTT.